This T cell receptor (beta chain) was captured in a study of cytomegalovirus exposure and HLA in healthy donors. Donors counted as nominally healthy when sampled, yet unrecorded immune exposures were likely. 13 Jbeta primers and 60 Vbeta primers were used for the PCR. Sequencing was performed with immunoSEQ multiplex PCR; in TCRdb, only in-frame clones are kept and a portion is missing. The repertoire has fewer than 250,000 clones, around 85% of them found once; the top ten carry around 0.2%. Germline-derived CDR1 and CDR2 are LNHDA and SQIVND (reference sequence). The V and J ends lost 5 bases and 0 bases respectively, with 7 bases between them. This CDR3 is built from 13 residues.

V is TRBV19 and J is TRBJ1-1; D unresolved. The TCR comes from a girl aged 2 to 10 in good health and CMV-seronegative. Sequencing input: PBMCs. The CDR3 here is CASSSQMNTEAFF. CDR3 bases: TGTGCCAGTAGTTCCCAGATGAACACTGAAGCTTTCTTT.